This T cell receptor beta chain came from a study of cytomegalovirus exposure and HLA in healthy donors. The V end was cut by 3 bases, the J end by 1 base, with 6 bases between. CDR3 length: 13 residues. CDR1 is LNHDA, CDR2 SQIVND, per germline (reference sequence). The PCR made use of 60 Vbeta and 13 Jbeta primers. The repertoire was sequenced with immunoSEQ multiplex PCR; TCRdb's copy has only in-frame clones and lacks some. The top ten hold 1.9% of the sample, which has more than 95,000 clones, 60% to 85% seen once. The sample consisted of PBMCs. V and J are TRBV19 and TRBJ1-1, with D hard to call. The source is a man aged 50-60 years in good health and CMV-seronegative. The CDR3 loop is CASSIRRNTEAFF. DNA of the CDR3: TGTGCCAGTAGTATCCGCAGGAACACTGAAGCTTTCTTT.